The source of this T cell receptor beta chain is a study of blood T cell repertoires in COVID-19. Study information: PBMCs, B-cell-depleted T cells, or T cells were the source of the cDNA or gDNA that made up the material.

Looked up from germline, CDR1 is KGHDR and CDR2 is SFDVKD. The CDR3 consists of 14 residues. With 3 bases removed from V and 4 bases from J, the gap between germline ends came to 11 bases. Sequencing was performed with immunoSEQ multiplex PCR; in TCRdb, only in-frame clones are kept and a portion is missing. This sample has fewer than 350,000 clones, with around 87% found just once. The sample comprised PBMCs or T cells enriched from blood (not recorded which). The chain couples TRBV24-1 to TRBJ1-2; D gene ambiguous. The source is a woman under 30 with acute COVID-19. CDR3 bases: TGTGCCACCAGTGATCCCCGGGTGTTCTATGGCTACACCTTC. Translation gives CATSDPRVFYGYTF.